This TCR beta chain was captured by sequencing in a study of regulatory T cells in long-lasting Graves disease. This clonotype appeared once. This CDR3 region has 17 residues. V was pared by 4 bases and J by 2 bases, with 6 bases of the junction left unmatched. Researchers made TCR beta libraries by using iRepertoire HTBI primers and running Arm-PCR on CDR3 regions. TCRdb analysed the multiplex PCR reads with MiXCR anew, one entry per CDR3 protein. The top ten clones hold 22% of a sample with about 370,000 distinct CDR3 sequences, around 15% of them seen once. Described time point: newly diagnosed GD, antithyroid drugs for less than 3 months. Researchers made the TCR library from RNA that was extracted from PBMCs.

The chain has TRBV12-3 or TRBV12-4 and TRBJ2-7, with 15 bases fitting TRBD2. Specimen: peripheral blood mononuclear cells (PBMCs), collected at new diagnosis, from a patient treated with antithyroid drugs. This clonotype originated in a female donor with Graves disease. CDR3 nucleotide sequence: TGTGCCAGCAGTTCCGGGACTAGCGGGAGGTCCACCTACGAGCAGTACTTC. Amino acids: CASSSGTSGRSTYEQYF.